This T cell receptor beta chain was recorded in a study of blood T cell repertoires in COVID-19. Study details: COVID-19 samples collected from the United States, Italy and Spain covered acute and convalescent phases. In each case, the material was cDNA or gDNA derived from T cells, B-cell-depleted T cells, or PBMCs.

Original data processing: Reference gene primer amplification yielded estimated nucleated cell counts. Using immunoSEQ multiplex PCR, the repertoire was profiled, and TCRdb retains in-frame clones only, with some absent. Clone size and the V and J calls come from that table; the DNA yielded D and trimming. The table lists under 250,000 clones, around 85% of them singletons. The CDR3 is made up of 18 amino acids. The chain uses TRBV12-1 and TRBJ2-5; the table names TRBD1, a call not compared with the DNA. TRBV12-1 is a documented pseudogene. The source material was peripheral blood. The receptor comes from a woman in her fifties or sixties with active or convalescent COVID-19. The CDR3 loop reads CASSSDPKPGQGVETQYF. The CDR3 nucleotides read TGTGCCAGCAGCTCCGATCCAAAACCGGGACAGGGTGTGGAGACCCAGTACTTC.